One and the same sample provided the 32 T cell receptor beta chains below, sequenced in a study of OX40 agonist ivuxolimab in advanced cancers. Assay used: immunoSEQ multiplex PCR; TCRdb lists only in-frame clones, some missing. This table has about 73,000 clones, under 90% appearing once. Material: CD4+ or CD8+ T cells sorted from blood, obtained in a trial of the OX40 agonist ivuxolimab. The receptors derive from an adult with an advanced solid tumor such as melanoma, head and neck, liver or kidney cancer.

This sequence joins TRBV6-5 and TRBJ2-5; 8 bases fit TRBD2. V shed 6 bases, J shed 3 bases, and the junction held 6 bases outside the gene matches. Germline V gene data show CDR1 as MNHEY and CDR2 as SVGAGI. The CDR3 is 14 residues long. The CDR3 bases are TGTGCCAGCAGCACGGGGGGGGAGAAAGAGACCCAGTACTTC. Its translation: CASSTGGEKETQYF.

The chain has TRBV2 and TRBJ1-2; D not certain. The CDR3 has 14 amino acids. The germline V gene has CDR1 SNHLY and CDR2 FYNNEI. Deletions cut 9 bases from V and 1 base from J, with 15 bases between. The CDR3 nucleotides are TGTGCCAGTACAAGATTGGGAAATAACTATGGCTACACCTTC. Its translation is CASTRLGNNYGYTF. The full variable domain, in which reference TRBV2 and TRBJ1-2 provide the parts outside the CDR3, is EPEVTQTPSHQVTQMGQEVILRCVPISNHLYFYWYRQILGQKVEFLVSFYNNEISEKSEIFDDQFSVERPDGSNFTLKIRSTKLEDSAMYFCASTRLGNNYGYTFGSGTRLTVV.

The J gene is TRBJ1-5, the V gene TRBV2, with 8 bases identical to TRBD1. V was pared by 6 bases and J by 1 base, with 11 bases of the junction left unmatched. The CDR3 has 17 residues. In germline, CDR1 is SNHLY, CDR2 FYNNEI. CDR3 sequence (DNA): TGTGCCAGCAGAACACGACAGGGGATGGCGAGCAATCAGCCCCAGCATTTT. It encodes CASRTRQGMASNQPQHF.

This chain links TRBV10-3 with TRBJ1-5; D is unclear. Germline loops: CDR1 ENHRY, CDR2 SYGVKD. V was shortened by 0 bases and J by 5 bases, with 5 bases between the two germline ends. This CDR3 region has 13 residues. CDR3 residues: CAISESVDQPQHF. The CDR3, as DNA: TGTGCCATCAGTGAGTCGGTGGATCAGCCCCAGCATTTT.

The V gene is TRBV6-1, the J gene TRBJ1-2; TRBD1 matches 7 bases. V dropped 7 bases and J dropped 13; count of bases not matched to a gene: 15. CDR1 and CDR2 (germline): MNHNS, SASEGT. The length of the CDR3 is 13 residues. CDR3 nucleotides: TGTGCCAGCATCCGACAGGGTCAAGGATTGTCCACCTTC. It yields the protein CASIRQGQGLSTF.

V is TRBV11-3 and J is TRBJ2-1, with 12 bases that match TRBD2. The length of the CDR3 is 16 residues. V lost 3 bases and J lost 8; bases outside the gene matches: 8. The germline V gene encodes CDR1 SGHNT and CDR2 YENEEA. The CDR3 is CASSFTLLAGGDEQFF. The CDR3 nucleotides read TGTGCCAGCAGCTTTACTTTACTAGCGGGAGGCGATGAGCAGTTCTTC.

The gene calls are TRBV6-4 and TRBJ2-2, with TRBD1 as a possible D gene (6 bases). The CDR3 runs to 14 residues. Trimming left V 6 bases short and J 4 bases short, with 12 bases between. Germline assignment: CDR1 MRHNA and CDR2 SNTAGT. CDR3 coding DNA: TGTGCCAGCAGAGCAGACAGGAGCACCGGGGAGCTGTTTTTT. It is translated as CASRADRSTGELFF.

The V and J genes are TRBV7-2 and TRBJ1-2; D not certain. Trimming stripped 2 bases from V and 1 base from J, with 8 bases between. Germline V CDR1 and CDR2: SGHTA, FQGNSA. The CDR3 sequence is 14 residues long. The DNA of the CDR3 is TGTGCCAGCAGCTTATCCCCACGTAACTATGGCTACACCTTC. Translated, it gives CASSLSPRNYGYTF.

The chain carries TRBV7-9 and TRBJ2-1, with 7 bases fitting TRBD2. J was trimmed by 2 bases and V by 5 bases; bases with no gene match: 9. Germline V gene sequence: CDR1 SEHNR, CDR2 FQNEAQ (reference sequence). The CDR3 extends over 16 amino acids. CDR3 sequence (DNA): TGTGCCAGCAGCATCGGTACTAGCGTGGCCTACAATGAGCAGTTCTTC. This translates into CASSIGTSVAYNEQFF. The full variable domain, its missing parts supplied by reference TRBV7-9 and TRBJ2-1, is DTGVSQNPRHKITKRGQNVTFRCDPISEHNRLYWYRQTLGQGPEFLTYFQNEAQLEKSRLLSDRFSAERPKGSFSTLEIQRTEQGDSAMYLCASSIGTSVAYNEQFFGPGTRLTVL.

This chain uses TRBV27 with TRBJ1-3; D unresolved. Germline CDR1 is MNHEY and CDR2 is SMNVEV (reference sequence). The CDR3 is 16 residues long. V lost 5 bases and J lost 4, with 18 bases in between. As DNA, the CDR3 is TGTGCCAGCAGTCCCTCCCCCGCCTCCGCGGGAAACACCATATATTTT. This encodes CASSPSPASAGNTIYF.

The chain is built from TRBV5-1 and TRBJ2-3, with D perhaps being TRBD1 or TRBD2 (5 bases each). V was trimmed by 5 bases and J by 5 bases, leaving 12 bases between them. The CDR3 length is 13 residues. Germline values: CDR1 SGHRS, CDR2 YFSETQ. The CDR3 DNA reads as TGCGCCAGCAGTTTCTTGGGGGAAGATACGCAGTATTTT. This gives the protein CASSFLGEDTQYF.

The J gene is TRBJ1-5, the V gene TRBV6-1; unclear D gene. This CDR3 contains 14 residues. Per germline, CDR1 MNHNS and CDR2 SASEGT. With 7 bases removed from V and 0 bases from J, the gap between germline ends came to 10 bases. Here the CDR3 reads CASILALSNQPQHF. Here the CDR3 DNA reads TGTGCCAGCATCCTAGCCCTTAGCAATCAGCCCCAGCATTTT.

V gene TRBV5-1 combines with J gene TRBJ1-6; D gene unclear. V was pared by 0 bases and J by 9 bases, with 7 bases between. The germline V gene has CDR1 SGHRS and CDR2 YFSETQ. The CDR3 has 13 amino acids. This CDR3 reads CASSLAGFSPLHF. The DNA for the CDR3 is TGCGCCAGCAGCTTGGCCGGGTTTTCACCCCTCCACTTT.

V usage is TRBV9 and J usage is TRBJ2-1; perhaps D is TRBD1 or TRBD2 (6 bases each). V was trimmed by 3 bases and J by 7 bases, leaving 20 bases between them. Germline V gene lookup returns CDR1 SGDLS and CDR2 YYNGEE. This CDR3 region has 16 residues. The DNA of the CDR3 is TGTGCCAGCAGCGCCGATTTATGGGGGGCCTCGAATGAGCAGTTCTTC. Protein product: CASSADLWGASNEQFF.

V and J are TRBV2 and TRBJ1-5, with 9 bases identical to TRBD1. V shed 4 bases, J shed 6 bases, and the junction held 7 bases outside the gene matches. CDR1 and CDR2 (germline): SNHLY, FYNNEI. The CDR3 totals 15 residues. The CDR3: CASSVQGASIQPQHF. The CDR3 region has the DNA TGTGCCAGCAGTGTACAGGGGGCGTCTATTCAGCCCCAGCATTTT.

This chain links TRBV29-1 with TRBJ2-7; 7 bases align to TRBD1. The CDR3 spans 12 residues. J was trimmed by 3 bases and V by 3 bases; bases with no gene match: 2. The germline V gene has CDR1 SQVTM and CDR2 ANQGSEA. CDR3 amino acids: CSVEGQHYEQYF. DNA of the CDR3: TGCAGCGTTGAGGGACAGCACTACGAGCAGTACTTC.

J is TRBJ2-5 and V is TRBV14, with D unresolved. CDR1 SGHDN and CDR2 FVKESK come from the germline V gene. V was trimmed by 1 base and J by 5 bases, leaving 14 bases between them. This CDR3 has 15 amino acids. This CDR3 is CASSQGALSRETQYF. The CDR3 bases are TGTGCCAGCAGCCAAGGGGCTCTCTCTCGGGAGACCCAGTACTTC.

This clone was seen once. The V gene is TRBV7-9, the J gene TRBJ2-4; 9 bases map to TRBD1. CDR3 size: 17 residues. The trim removed 1 base at V and 1 base at J, leaving 5 bases unmatched. The germline V gene encodes CDR1 SEHNR and CDR2 FQNEAQ (reference sequence). The CDR3 is CASSLDRTGVAKNIQYF. The CDR3 DNA reads TGTGCCAGCAGCTTAGATCGGACAGGGGTTGCCAAAAACATTCAGTACTTC.

V gene TRBV6-6 combines with J gene TRBJ1-2; D might be TRBD1 (5 bases). Germline lookup yields CDR1 MNHNY and CDR2 SVGAGI (reference sequence). The CDR3 extends over 14 amino acids. Trimming pared 2 bases from V and 4 bases from J, leaving 11 bases between. The CDR3 bases are TGTGCCAGCAGTTACGGGCAGGGTGGCTATGGCTACACCTTC. Residues: CASSYGQGGYGYTF.

The J gene is TRBJ1-1, the V gene TRBV4-1; 7 nucleotides match TRBD1. V dropped 1 base and J dropped 2; count of bases not matched to a gene: 13. This CDR3 has 18 residues. CDR1 and CDR2 from the germline V gene are MGHRA and YSYEKL. The CDR3 nucleotides are TGCGCCAGCAGCCAAGTCCGGGCCAGGGGGTCCTCTAACACTGAAGCTTTCTTT. This encodes CASSQVRARGSSNTEAFF.

This chain joins TRBV30 and TRBJ1-4; D gene unclear. The CDR3 has 16 residues. Germline loops: CDR1 GTSNPN, CDR2 SVGIG (reference sequence). Trimming cost V 0 bases and J 5 bases, with 16 bases left between them. The CDR3 DNA is TGTGCCTGGAGTGTCCAGTATTGGTTGGACAATGAAAAACTGTTTTTT. It specifies CAWSVQYWLDNEKLFF.

This clone has just one count. This sequence joins TRBV11-2 and TRBJ2-1, with 7 bases matching TRBD1. J gave up 7 bases and V 5 bases, and 5 bases lay outside the gene matches. CDR1 is SGHAT, CDR2 FQNNGV, per germline. The CDR3 has 13 amino acids. The CDR3 coding sequence is TGTGCCAGCAGCAACGACAGGGTGAATGAGCAGTTCTTC. Its translation: CASSNDRVNEQFF.

The V call is TRBV9, the J call TRBJ1-2; D uncertain. The V gene's germline CDR1 is SGDLS and CDR2 YYNGEE. This CDR3 has 15 amino acids. V lost 0 bases and J 3 bases, leaving 12 bases between the germline ends. This CDR3 is CASSVGTARDYGYTF. CDR3 nucleotide sequence: TGTGCCAGCAGCGTAGGCACAGCCCGAGACTATGGCTACACCTTC.

V gene TRBV4-2 combines with J gene TRBJ1-5, with D unresolved. V dropped 0 bases and J dropped 1 base, with 10 bases sitting between them. Per the germline V gene, CDR1 is LGHNA and CDR2 is YNFKEQ. The CDR3 spans 16 residues. For the CDR3, the DNA is TGTGCCAGCAGCCAAGATGCCGCTTTCAGCAATCAGCCCCAGCATTTT. It specifies CASSQDAAFSNQPQHF.

The chain carries TRBV18 and TRBJ1-5; D remains unclear. Germline values: CDR1 KGHSH, CDR2 LQKENI. Deletions cut 4 bases from V and 0 bases from J, with 10 bases between. The CDR3 length is 15 residues. The CDR3: CASSLGVYSNQPQHF. The DNA of the CDR3 is TGTGCCAGCTCACTAGGCGTGTATAGCAATCAGCCCCAGCATTTT.

The chain combines TRBV2 with TRBJ1-1, with unresolved D. Between the trimmed V and J ends, which lost 7 bases and 1 base, there was a span of 13 bases. CDR1 is SNHLY, CDR2 FYNNEI, per germline. There are 14 residues in the CDR3. Here the CDR3 DNA reads TGTGCCAGCAATATCCGTGGGCGGAACACTGAAGCTTTCTTT. It translates to CASNIRGRNTEAFF.

The V call is TRBV6-1, the J call TRBJ1-1; TRBD1 might be the D (5 bases). Germline lookup yields CDR1 MNHNS and CDR2 SASEGT. V lost 7 bases and J 1 base, leaving 10 bases between the germline ends. The CDR3 covers 13 residues. Written as DNA, the CDR3 is TGTGCCAGCACGAGGGGAGAGAACACTGAAGCTTTCTTT. It yields the protein CASTRGENTEAFF.

V is TRBV11-3 and J is TRBJ2-5; D not certain. The CDR3 spans 15 residues. In germline, CDR1 is SGHNT, CDR2 YENEEA. The ends were cut back, 5 bases at V and 4 bases at J, with 17 bases in the middle. The CDR3 DNA reads as TGTGCCAGCAGCGAGATGTTCTCAGCCCGAGAGACCCAGTACTTC. Translated, it gives CASSEMFSARETQYF.

V usage is TRBV19 and J usage is TRBJ2-2; 12 bases map to TRBD2. The CDR3 spans 15 residues. The ends lost 4 bases at V and 6 bases at J; junction bases unmatched: 3. From germline, CDR1 is LNHDA and CDR2 SQIVND (reference sequence). The CDR3 bases are TGTGCCAGTAGTACTAGCGGGGGGGCCTCCGGGGAGCTGTTTTTT. Translating it yields CASSTSGGASGELFF.

The J gene is TRBJ2-3, the V gene TRBV27; D not resolved. Germline CDR1 and CDR2: MNHEY and SMNVEV (reference sequence). This CDR3 spans 12 amino acids. Between the trimmed V and J ends, which lost 8 bases and 7 bases, there was a span of 13 bases. The DNA of the CDR3 is TGTGCCAGCGCAAACTCAGTGTATACGCAGTATTTT. As protein: CASANSVYTQYF.

The rearrangement joins TRBV5-1 to TRBJ2-2, with 7 bases identical to TRBD2. V lost 0 bases, J lost 5 bases, and 13 bases stayed unmatched. The CDR3 is 18 residues long. In germline, CDR1 is SGHRS, CDR2 YFSETQ. The CDR3 is CASSLAPAGTLRTGELFF. Here the CDR3 DNA reads TGCGCCAGCAGCTTGGCCCCAGCGGGGACGCTGAGGACCGGGGAGCTGTTTTTT.

The CDR3 spells CASSSTVWQPQHF. The DNA of the CDR3 is TGTGCCAGTAGTTCGACGGTCTGGCAGCCCCAGCATTTT. This chain links TRBV19 with TRBJ1-5; no reliable D call. CDR3 length: 13 amino acids. Germline CDR1 LNHDA, CDR2 SQIVND (reference sequence). Deletions cut 5 bases from V and 7 bases from J, with 12 bases between.